Listed below are T cell receptor beta chains from one sample, sequenced in a study of blood T cell repertoires in COVID-19. The repertoire was sequenced with immunoSEQ multiplex PCR; TCRdb's copy has only in-frame clones and lacks some. The data contain just over 85,000 clones, roughly nine tenths of them seen just once; the ten biggest clones take up 8.5% to 10%. The sequenced sample was peripheral blood. The source of these receptors is a man aged 50 or older with acute or convalescent COVID-19. Each CDR3 is given with its conserved first and last residue. Clone size is given for some rows only: seen once, a few or many times, or a class if the clone is expanded.

cdr3_length: 18
v_call: TRBV9
clone_size: once
cdr3_aa: CASSAGALTSGGKETQYF

cdr3_length: 16
v_call: TRBV13
clone_size: once
cdr3_aa: CASSSRDRGSRTEAFF

cdr3_length: 12
v_call: TRBV12-3/TRBV12-4
clone_size: NA
cdr3_aa: CASSLSTDTQYF

cdr3_length: 12
v_call: TRBV9
clone_size: few
cdr3_aa: CASRGDDSPLHF

cdr3_length: 15
v_call: TRBV18
clone_size: NA
cdr3_aa: CASSDAGVGNSPLHF

cdr3_length: 17
v_call: TRBV7-4
clone_size: NA
cdr3_aa: CASSFRLAGVFLETQYF

cdr3_length: 13
v_call: TRBV19
clone_size: NA
cdr3_aa: CASNRQDFAGYTF

cdr3_length: 15
v_call: TRBV5-1
clone_size: NA
cdr3_aa: CASSKEAHSGNTIYF

cdr3_length: 13
v_call: TRBV7-9
clone_size: NA
cdr3_aa: CASSPGDTGELFF

cdr3_length: 13
v_call: TRBV5-1
clone_size: once
cdr3_aa: CASSQGQITEAFF

cdr3_length: 18
v_call: TRBV5-1
clone_size: once
cdr3_aa: CASSFKGKETGPSDTQYF

cdr3_length: 14
v_call: TRBV2
clone_size: NA
cdr3_aa: CASSAPGQVYGYTF

cdr3_length: 14
v_call: TRBV28
clone_size: NA
cdr3_aa: CASSIPTGKIGYTF

cdr3_length: 13
v_call: TRBV30
clone_size: NA
cdr3_aa: CACSKAGEETQYF

cdr3_length: 13
v_call: TRBV5-1
clone_size: NA
cdr3_aa: CASTQGTGYGYTF

cdr3_length: 14
v_call: TRBV29-1
clone_size: NA
cdr3_aa: CSVEADTMNTEAFF

cdr3_length: 15
v_call: TRBV6-5
clone_size: NA
cdr3_aa: CASRERGYGNQPQHF

cdr3_length: 15
v_call: TRBV9
clone_size: NA
cdr3_aa: CASSALGQEDTEAFF